This entry is about one TCR beta chain. Its specificity is not known. V was clipped by 3 bases and J by 5 bases, with 14 bases between them. The CDR3 spans 16 residues. Germline V lookup: CDR1 MNHEY, CDR2 SMNVEV (reference sequence). This entry comes from a study of cytomegalovirus exposure and HLA in healthy donors. At the level of the study: From HLA-typed donors, an early data release held approximately 85 million unique TCRs.

Each donor was healthy, and each was a bone marrow donor. Study-level points and caveats: Some TCR beta chains (roughly 160 of them) were listed as cytomegalovirus-associated. A later analysis linked a missense DCLRE1C variant to TCR beta V- and J-gene trimming.

Both 60 Vbeta primers and 13 Jbeta primers went into the PCR. Clones were sequenced by immunoSEQ multiplex PCR, and TCRdb holds only the in-frame ones, with some missing. The sample carries around 130,000 clones, roughly three fifths recorded once. The TCR comes from a man between 18 and 29 years old in good health and CMV-seronegative. The chain couples TRBV27 to TRBJ1-6; weak D call: TRBD1 (6 bases). Sequenced: PBMCs. The CDR3 DNA sequence: TGTGCCAGCAGTTTGTACAGGGCACTTGATAATTCACCCCTCCACTTT. Its protein product is CASSLYRALDNSPLHF.